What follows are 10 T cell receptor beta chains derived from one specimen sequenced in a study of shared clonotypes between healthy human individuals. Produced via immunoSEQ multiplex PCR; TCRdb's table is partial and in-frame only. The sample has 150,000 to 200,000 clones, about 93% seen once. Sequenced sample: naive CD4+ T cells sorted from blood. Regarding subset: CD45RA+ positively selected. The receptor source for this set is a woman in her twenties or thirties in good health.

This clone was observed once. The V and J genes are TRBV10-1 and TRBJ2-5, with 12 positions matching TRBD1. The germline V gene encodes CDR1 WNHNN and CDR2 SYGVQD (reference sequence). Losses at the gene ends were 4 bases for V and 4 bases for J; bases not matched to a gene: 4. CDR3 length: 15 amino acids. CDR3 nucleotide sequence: TGCGCCAGCAGTGGGGGACAGGGGGCCCTAGAGACCCAGTACTTC. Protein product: CASSGGQGALETQYF.

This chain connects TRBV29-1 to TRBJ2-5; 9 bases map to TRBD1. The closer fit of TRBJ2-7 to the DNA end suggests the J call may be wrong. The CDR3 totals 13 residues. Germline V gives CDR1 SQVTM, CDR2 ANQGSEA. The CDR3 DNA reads TGCAGCGTTGGCCGGGACAGGGAATCCGAGCAGTACTTC. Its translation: CSVGRDRESEQYF.

CDR3 loop: CASRRTSGRSYNEQFF. The CDR3 DNA follows: TGTGCCAGTAGGCGGACTAGCGGGAGGTCTTACAATGAGCAGTTCTTC. The chain combines TRBV19 with TRBJ2-1; TRBD2 matches at 14 bases. Looked up from germline, CDR1 is LNHDA and CDR2 is SQIVND (reference sequence). The CDR3 length is 16 residues. V was pared by 6 bases and J by 4 bases, with 5 bases of the junction left unmatched.

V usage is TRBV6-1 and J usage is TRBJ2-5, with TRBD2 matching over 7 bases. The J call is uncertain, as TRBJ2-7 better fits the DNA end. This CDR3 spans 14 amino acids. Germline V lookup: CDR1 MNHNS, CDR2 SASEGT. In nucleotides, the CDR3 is TGTGCCAGCAGTGAAGCGGCGGGAGCCTACGAGCAGTACTTC. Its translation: CASSEAAGAYEQYF.

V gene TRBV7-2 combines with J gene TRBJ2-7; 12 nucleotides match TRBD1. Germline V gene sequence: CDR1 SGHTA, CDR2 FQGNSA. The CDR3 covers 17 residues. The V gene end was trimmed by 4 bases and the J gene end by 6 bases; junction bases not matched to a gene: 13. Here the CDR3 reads CASSSRDRGRVASEQYF. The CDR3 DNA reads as TGTGCCAGCAGCTCCCGGGACAGGGGGCGCGTCGCCTCCGAGCAGTACTTC.

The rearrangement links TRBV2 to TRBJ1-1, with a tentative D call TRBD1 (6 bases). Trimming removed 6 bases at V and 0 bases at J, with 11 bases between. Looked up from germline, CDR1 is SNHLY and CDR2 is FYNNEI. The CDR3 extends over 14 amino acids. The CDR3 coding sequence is TGTGCCAGCAGGGAACAGGGTATGAACACTGAAGCTTTCTTT. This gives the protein CASREQGMNTEAFF.

CDR3 nucleotides: TGTGCCTCCGGGGTGGGGCAACGAACGGATACGCAGTATTTT. Amino acid sequence: CASGVGQRTDTQYF. The chain has TRBV9 and TRBJ2-3; D assignment may be TRBD1 or TRBD2 (5 bases each). V was pared by 10 bases and J by 6 bases, with 21 bases between. This CDR3 contains 14 residues. CDR1 and CDR2 from the germline V gene are SGDLS and YYNGEE.

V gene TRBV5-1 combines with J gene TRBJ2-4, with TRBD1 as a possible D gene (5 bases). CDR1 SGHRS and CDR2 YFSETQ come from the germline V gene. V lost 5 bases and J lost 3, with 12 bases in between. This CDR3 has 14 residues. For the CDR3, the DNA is TGCGCCAGCAGTCCCGGCGACAGCAAAAACATTCAGTACTTC. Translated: CASSPGDSKNIQYF.

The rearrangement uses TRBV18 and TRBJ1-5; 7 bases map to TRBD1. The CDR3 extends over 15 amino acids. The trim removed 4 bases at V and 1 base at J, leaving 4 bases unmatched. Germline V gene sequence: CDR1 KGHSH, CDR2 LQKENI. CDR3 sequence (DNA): TGTGCCAGCTCACGAGAGGGGGCAAGCAATCAGCCCCAGCATTTT. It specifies CASSREGASNQPQHF.

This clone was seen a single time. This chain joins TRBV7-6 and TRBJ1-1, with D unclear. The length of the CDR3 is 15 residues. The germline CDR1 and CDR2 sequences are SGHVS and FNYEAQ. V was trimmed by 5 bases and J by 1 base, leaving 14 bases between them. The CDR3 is CASSLNRNENTEAFF. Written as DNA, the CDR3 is TGTGCCAGCAGCCTCAACAGAAACGAGAACACTGAAGCTTTCTTT.